The 2 T cell receptor beta chains listed next were all sequenced from one sample in a study of cytomegalovirus exposure and HLA in healthy donors. PCR amplification relied on 60 Vbeta primers (plus 13 Jbeta primers). Generated by immunoSEQ multiplex PCR, the TCRdb table keeps only in-frame clones and is missing some. This table has around 100,000 clones, about 79% appearing once. Sequenced input: PBMCs. These receptors were taken from a man in his sixties in good health and CMV-seropositive.

V usage is TRBV5-1 and J usage is TRBJ1-4; D is uncertain. The germline V gene encodes CDR1 SGHRS and CDR2 YFSETQ. This CDR3 is 14 amino acids long. With 0 bases removed from V and 4 bases from J, the gap between germline ends came to 7 bases. The CDR3 sequence is CASSLAQSNEKLFF. The CDR3 DNA follows: TGCGCCAGCAGCTTGGCACAGAGTAATGAAAAACTGTTTTTT.

This clone has more than one count but fewer than ten. This chain uses TRBV18 with TRBJ2-7, with D unclear. CDR3 length: 13 amino acids. CDR1 KGHSH and CDR2 LQKENI come from the germline V gene. Trimming removed 0 bases from V and 3 bases from J, with 6 bases in between. The CDR3 sequence: CASSPPSRYEQYF. Written as DNA, the CDR3 is TGTGCCAGCTCACCACCATCGCGCTACGAGCAGTACTTC.